This T cell receptor beta chain was found in a study of T cell clonotyping in hematopoietic cell transplantation (dated by TCRdb to about 2021). About the investigation overall: In the study, more than 130 blood samples were gathered from 35 to 45 consecutive transplant recipients and their related donors. Patients were recruited between September 2015 and 2017 and followed until late 2020 or death. Overall results and qualifications from the work: Sample size was limited, and cells were not sorted, so CD4 and CD8 repertoire contributions could not be separated. A decrease in recipient TCR diversity was observed after transplant, and a progressive increase in pathologically expanded clonotypes was seen from day 30 to day 180. Recipient repertoires showed only a small fraction of overlap with donor repertoires, and over 95% appeared de novo at the given depth. Inverse Simpson Index values from donors and from recipients before transplant predicted broader TCR repertoire diversity after transplant.

As concerns this clone: It lacks a known antigen. No qualities accompany the bases; no much larger clone lies one base away.

The immunoSEQ assay, a bias-controlled multiplex PCR with V- and J-specific primers, was used to amplify TCR beta CDR3 regions from genomic DNA. A proprietary barcode and Illumina adapter sequences were added to the CDR3 amplicons in a second PCR step. An Illumina MiSeq instrument was used to sequence the CDR3 libraries. On the authors' methods: Export and quality control were handled in immunoSEQ Analyzer 3.0, while downstream analyses relied on R Bioconductor and Immunarch. Only productive rearrangements in the normalized downsampled data set were used to calculate repertoire metrics. In the normalized cohort, a clonotype counted as pathologically expanded if the clonotype was larger than 5 templates. Repertoire diversity was measured with the Inverse Simpson Index. To capture all clonotypes, CMV-specificity analyses were performed on the non-normalized data set. The table was pulled from immuneACCESS by TCRdb, which kept in-frame rearrangements only. Such tables lose some clones; where checked, under half of the loss comes from unresolved V genes, and the rest has no known cause. V, J and clone size reflect that table, while D and trimming were determined from the DNA. This sample is represented by approximately 8,400 clones; 60% to 80% of them were singletons. 20% to 25% of the sample goes to the ten largest clones.

Inclusive of the bounding cysteine and phenylalanine, the CDR3 is 13 residues long. CDR3 DNA only is kept here, 39 bases in frame from base 1. As encoded in the germline V gene (reference sequence), CDR1 is SEHNR while CDR2 is FQNEAQ. V loses 6 bases, J loses 5 bases, and the germline ends lie 13 bases apart. The time point label for this specimen denotes: 100 days after allo-HCT. Blood samples were obtained from recipients approximately 28 days before transplant and at days 30, 100 and 180 after transplant. Using Nuclei Lysis Solution, genomic DNA was extracted from unfractionated peripheral blood mononuclear cells that were either fresh or cryopreserved.

The chain links TRBV7-9 with TRBJ1-1, with the D gene uncertain. The sample in question was peripheral blood mononuclear cells, obtained 100 days after allogeneic stem cell transplant. The TCR comes from a male patient aged 55 to 70 who had an allogeneic stem cell transplant from an unrelated donor, so the T cells may come from the graft donor. Some clones in this sample may be carry-over from other donors' samples. CDR3 reads: CASSEAPGTEAFF. The nucleotides are TGTGCCAGCAGTGAAGCCCCGGGGACTGAAGCTTTCTTT.